These 32 T cell receptor beta chains were sequenced from one sample in a study of T-cell reconstitution after alpha-beta-depleted transplantation in children. Unique molecular identifiers were incorporated into the prepared TCRbeta library. TCRdb re-called the PCR reads with MiXCR, one entry per CDR3 protein. The sample carries about 150,000 distinct CDR3 sequences, around 10% recorded once. The input for sequencing was PBMCs, taken before TCRalphabeta/CD19-depleted stem cell transplant. The receptors come from a boy between 2 and 10 years old with acute myeloid leukemia, due to receive a stem cell transplant.

This clonotype has a count of ten or more. The chain combines TRBV5-1 with TRBJ1-4; D not certain. The CDR3 is made up of 17 amino acids. Germline assignment: CDR1 SGHRS and CDR2 YFSETQ. With 0 bases removed from V and 0 bases from J, the gap between germline ends came to 12 bases. CDR3 sequence: CASSLGSVRPTNEKLFF. The CDR3 region has the DNA TGCGCCAGCAGCTTGGGGTCTGTGAGGCCAACTAATGAAAAACTGTTTTTT.

This clonotype was observed many times. The V call is TRBV12-3 or TRBV12-4, the J call TRBJ1-5; D possibly corresponds to TRBD1 (5 bases). Trimming took 0 bases from V and 4 from J, leaving 13 bases between them. The CDR3 is 16 residues long. DNA for the CDR3: TGTGCCAGCAGTTTAGCGAGTGGGAGGGGAAATCAGCCCCAGCATTTT. Amino acid sequence: CASSLASGRGNQPQHF.

The table lists this clonotype with many counts. The CDR3 region has the DNA TGTGCCACCAGTCCTAGCGGGGGACAACCCTACGAGCAGTACGTC. It is translated as CATSPSGGQPYEQYV. The V and J genes are TRBV24-1 and TRBJ2-7, with 10 bases that match TRBD2. The CDR3 length is 15 residues. After removal of 6 bases from V and 2 bases from J, the junction contained 6 bases not matched to a gene. Looked up from germline, CDR1 is KGHDR and CDR2 is SFDVKD.

This clonotype has at least ten counts. This chain connects TRBV5-1 to TRBJ2-2; 7 bases map to TRBD2. Trimming at V came to 2 bases and at J to 6 bases, leaving 7 bases not matched to a gene. CDR1 is SGHRS, CDR2 YFSETQ, per germline. CDR3 length: 15 amino acids. The CDR3 nucleotides read TGCGCCAGCAGCTTCGGAGACCTAGCGGCCGGGGAGCTGTTTTTT. Its protein product is CASSFGDLAAGELFF.

This clonotype has a count of ten or more. This sequence joins TRBV20-1 and TRBJ1-2, with D uncertain. V lost 0 bases and J 0 bases, leaving 11 bases between the germline ends. Germline assignment: CDR1 DFQATT and CDR2 SNEGSKA (reference sequence). This CDR3 is built from 15 residues. The CDR3 sequence: CSARDWSISNYGYTF. The CDR3 coding sequence is TGCAGTGCTAGAGATTGGAGTATTTCTAACTATGGCTACACCTTC.

This clonotype was recorded at least ten times. The chain recombines TRBV29-1 with TRBJ1-3; no reliable D call. The V end was cut by 0 bases, the J end by 0 bases, with 9 bases between. From germline, CDR1 is SQVTM and CDR2 ANQGSEA. The CDR3 loop spans 15 amino acids. CDR3 DNA: TGCAGCGTTGAAGATAGCCAGAACTCTGGAAACACCATATATTTT. This sequence encodes CSVEDSQNSGNTIYF.

This clonotype was counted ten times or more. V gene TRBV6-1 combines with J gene TRBJ2-3; 7 nucleotides line up with TRBD2. The CDR3 runs to 15 residues. V shed 5 bases and J 1 base; nucleotides not matched to a gene: 6. In germline, CDR1 is MNHNS, CDR2 SASEGT. CDR3 nucleotide sequence: TGTGCCAGCAGTCCCAGGGCGGGAGGCACAGATACGCAGTATTTT. Protein sequence: CASSPRAGGTDTQYF.

This clonotype occurred many times. The rearrangement joins TRBV6-5 to TRBJ2-1; 10 bases agree with TRBD2. Losses at the gene ends were 3 bases for V and 12 bases for J; bases not matched to a gene: 11. The germline V gene encodes CDR1 MNHEY and CDR2 SVGAGI. This CDR3 is built from 15 residues. Written as DNA, the CDR3 is TGTGCCAGCAGTTATCTAGCGGGAGAAAATGTAAGGCAGTTCTTC. Protein sequence: CASSYLAGENVRQFF.

This clonotype was counted ten times or more. The chain employs TRBV9 and TRBJ2-1; D is possibly TRBD2 (6 bases). Trimming pared 3 bases from V and 0 bases from J, leaving 13 bases between. Germline values: CDR1 SGDLS, CDR2 YYNGEE. The CDR3 has 16 residues. In nucleotides, the CDR3 is TGTGCCAGCAGCGGACTACTAGCCTTCTCCTACAATGAGCAGTTCTTC. Protein product: CASSGLLAFSYNEQFF.

Many counts were recorded for this clonotype. V and J are TRBV4-1 and TRBJ2-5; D may match TRBD1 or TRBD2 (5 bases each). Trimming cost V 1 base and J 6 bases, with 21 bases left between them. Per germline, CDR1 MGHRA and CDR2 YSYEKL. The CDR3 runs 17 residues. CDR3 protein: CASSQGKGTAYGKTQYF. Written as DNA, the CDR3 is TGCGCCAGCAGCCAAGGCAAGGGGACGGCATACGGGAAGACCCAGTACTTC.

This clonotype was seen many times. The chain uses TRBV28 and TRBJ2-2, with D hard to call. Germline V gives CDR1 MDHEN, CDR2 SYDVKM. Trimming cost V 5 bases and J 0 bases, with 13 bases left between them. The CDR3 loop spans 16 amino acids. CDR3 coding DNA: TGTGCCAGCAGTCCAGGAGACTCGGCGAACACCGGGGAGCTGTTTTTT. Protein product: CASSPGDSANTGELFF.

This clonotype was seen many times. The rearrangement uses TRBV20-1 and TRBJ2-5, with 7 bases aligning to TRBD1. Trimming took 0 bases from V and 5 from J; bases not matched to a gene: 9. Germline lookup yields CDR1 DFQATT and CDR2 SNEGSKA (reference sequence). CDR3 size: 15 residues. CDR3 amino acids: CSARDVRGFGETQYF. Here the CDR3 DNA reads TGCAGTGCTAGAGACGTCAGGGGGTTCGGGGAGACCCAGTACTTC.

Ten or more counts support this clonotype. V and J are TRBV12-3 or TRBV12-4 and TRBJ2-1; no reliable D call. There are 15 residues in the CDR3. V lost 1 base, J lost 3 bases, and 10 bases lay in between. CDR3 residues: CASSLVQVFYNEQFF. CDR3 DNA sequence: TGTGCCAGCAGTTTAGTCCAAGTCTTCTACAATGAGCAGTTCTTC.

This clonotype was picked up many times. The chain links TRBV20-1 to TRBJ2-2, with D possibly being TRBD2 (6 bases). The V gene's germline CDR1 is DFQATT and CDR2 SNEGSKA (reference sequence). Trimming left V 5 bases short and J 0 bases short, with 13 bases between. This CDR3 has 15 amino acids. CDR3 sequence reads: CSAPTTGANTGELFF. The CDR3 DNA reads TGCAGTGCTCCGACAACGGGGGCGAACACCGGGGAGCTGTTTTTT.

Comments on this clonotype: It is likely a read error, because the conserved phenylalanine at the end of the CDR3 is missing. The limits of the CDR3 on the DNA are not certain, so only TCRdb's listed CDR3 is given. This chain links TRBV20-1 with TRBJ2-1; TRBD1 was called by the table and not checked on the DNA. Looked up from germline, CDR1 is DFQATT and CDR2 is SNEGSKA (reference sequence). The CDR3 is 14 residues long, counting both termini. The CDR3 sequence: CSAQTGTGGDERFL.

There are many counts of this clonotype. This chain joins TRBV5-1 and TRBJ2-2; the match to TRBD2 covers 12 bases. With V trimmed by 4 bases and J by 7 bases, 20 bases remained unmatched. This CDR3 spans 20 amino acids. Germline CDR1 is SGHRS and CDR2 is YFSETQ. This CDR3 reads CASSPLPFLAGGPADGELFF. CDR3 bases: TGCGCCAGCAGCCCCCTTCCCTTTCTAGCGGGGGGGCCCGCTGACGGGGAGCTGTTTTTT.

This clonotype came up many times. The rearrangement uses TRBV18 and TRBJ2-7; D uncertain. V was cut by 0 bases and J by 2 bases, with 8 bases left in between. The CDR3 has 14 amino acids. Germline V CDR1 and CDR2: KGHSH, LQKENI. CDR3 amino acids: CASSPPGKTYEQYV. CDR3 DNA sequence: TGTGCCAGCTCACCACCGGGAAAGACCTACGAGCAGTACGTC.

This clonotype has a count of ten or more. The chain joins TRBV28 to TRBJ2-7, with 7 positions matching TRBD1. Germline V gives CDR1 MDHEN, CDR2 SYDVKM. The V and J ends lost 8 bases and 6 bases, in that order; junction bases with no gene match: 7. The CDR3 is 12 amino acids. This CDR3 is CASRGAGGEQYF. The CDR3 nucleotides read TGTGCCAGCCGTGGGGCAGGGGGCGAGCAGTACTTC. Drawing the rest from reference TRBV28 and TRBJ2-7, the complete variable domain is DVKVTQSSRYLVKRTGEKVFLECVQDMDHENMFWYRQDPGLGLRLIYFSYDVKMKEKGDIPEGYSVSREKKERFSLILESASTNQTSMYLCASRGAGGEQYFGPGTRLTVT.

The table lists this clonotype with many counts. This chain connects TRBV10-3 to TRBJ2-7; 7 positions agree with TRBD2. The CDR3 spans 19 residues. Trimming removed 6 bases from V and 1 base from J; junction bases left unmatched: 21. From germline, CDR1 is ENHRY and CDR2 SYGVKD. This CDR3 reads CAIRKRTSETDWGSYEQYF. The CDR3 DNA reads TGTGCCATCAGGAAGAGGACTAGTGAGACCGATTGGGGGTCCTACGAGCAGTACTTC.

Notes on this clonotype: A much larger clone differs by one base, so this may be a read error. This rearrangement joins TRBV10-2 to TRBJ2-1; D is ambiguous. The CDR3 covers 14 residues. With 8 bases removed from V and 0 bases from J, the gap between germline ends came to 11 bases. In germline, CDR1 is WSHSY, CDR2 SAAADI. CDR3 amino acids: CASGAGNSYNEQFF. The CDR3 nucleotides are TGCGCCAGCGGTGCAGGAAACTCCTACAATGAGCAGTTCTTC.

This clonotype was observed at least ten times. The rearrangement uses TRBV9 and TRBJ1-6; 7 bases are shared with TRBD1. The CDR3 has 15 residues. V shed 3 bases and J 8 bases; nucleotides not matched to a gene: 8. Germline CDR1 is SGDLS and CDR2 is YYNGEE. DNA of the CDR3: TGTGCCAGCAGCGCAGGGGGAGGGGGGGATTCACCCCTCCACTTT. This gives the protein CASSAGGGGDSPLHF.

With regard to this clonotype: A much larger clone lies a single base off, so this may be a read error. This chain uses TRBV7-9 with TRBJ1-1; possible D gene TRBD1, 6 bases. This CDR3 has 12 amino acids. Germline loops: CDR1 SEHNR, CDR2 FQNEAQ (reference sequence). This chain's CDR3 is CASSPQGGEASF. CDR3 nucleotide sequence: TGTGCCAGCAGCCCACAGGGTGGGGAAGCTTCCTTT.

This clonotype has ten or more counts. The chain combines TRBV20-1 with TRBJ2-2; 8 nucleotides match TRBD2. V lost 0 bases and J lost 3; bases outside the gene matches: 6. CDR3 length equals 16 residues. Germline lookup yields CDR1 DFQATT and CDR2 SNEGSKA (reference sequence). The CDR3 nucleotides are TGCAGTGCTAGAGAACGGCGGGGGGCGGACACCGGGGAGCTGTTTTTT. This encodes CSARERRGADTGELFF.

This clonotype was counted ten times or more. The chain couples TRBV5-4 to TRBJ1-4; D is unresolved. Germline values: CDR1 SGHNT, CDR2 YYREEE (reference sequence). V dropped 4 bases and J dropped 8 bases, with 12 bases sitting between them. The CDR3 loop spans 13 amino acids. CDR3: CASSPGSKEKLFF. CDR3 coding DNA: TGTGCCAGCAGCCCCGGGAGCAAAGAAAAACTGTTTTTT.

This clonotype has at least ten counts. V usage is TRBV20-1 and J usage is TRBJ2-1; 11 bases agree with TRBD2. The CDR3 is made up of 15 amino acids. Germline V gene lookup returns CDR1 DFQATT and CDR2 SNEGSKA (reference sequence). V dropped 2 bases and J dropped 8; count of bases not matched to a gene: 8. The CDR3 DNA follows: TGCAGTGCTAGAAAGGCTAGCGGGAGGAAGGATGAGCAGTTCTTC. Translated, it gives CSARKASGRKDEQFF.

In this sample, this clonotype turned up many times. The J gene is TRBJ2-1, the V gene TRBV6-1; tentative D call: TRBD2 (7 bases). The CDR3 has 16 amino acids. Per the germline V gene, CDR1 is MNHNS and CDR2 is SASEGT. Trimming shortened V by 5 bases and J by 0 bases, and 14 bases separated the two germline ends. The CDR3 loop is CASSTPGGHSYNEQFF. The CDR3 DNA is TGTGCCAGCAGTACCCCCGGGGGGCACTCCTACAATGAGCAGTTCTTC.

This clonotype was counted ten times or more. The CDR3 DNA follows: TGTGCCAGCAGGGGCCTTGCCGTGAACACTGAAGCTTTCTTT. It encodes CASRGLAVNTEAFF. The chain has TRBV6-5 and TRBJ1-1; D is uncertain. CDR1 is MNHEY and CDR2 is SVGAGI in the germline V gene. V lost 6 bases to trimming and J lost 0 bases, with 11 bases between them. CDR3 size: 14 residues.

This clonotype was seen ten or more times. V and J are TRBV7-6 and TRBJ2-5; 16 bases match TRBD2. The CDR3 runs to 18 residues. Germline CDR1 is SGHVS and CDR2 is FNYEAQ. V dropped 1 base and J dropped 0; count of bases not matched to a gene: 2. The CDR3 DNA is TGTGCCAGCAGCTTAGGGGGACTAGCGGGAGGGTACCAAGAGACCCAGTACTTC. Its protein is CASSLGGLAGGYQETQYF.

Many counts were recorded for this clonotype. This sequence joins TRBV4-1 and TRBJ2-1; 7 bases map to TRBD1. V shed 4 bases, J shed 5 bases, and the junction held 14 bases outside the gene matches. Germline CDR1 and CDR2: MGHRA and YSYEKL. This CDR3 comprises 17 residues. Written as DNA, the CDR3 is TGCGCCAGCAGCCCCCGGACAAAGGGGGCCAATCACAATGAGCAGTTCTTC. Translation gives CASSPRTKGANHNEQFF.

This clonotype was seen ten or more times. This chain links TRBV2 with TRBJ2-7, with D maybe TRBD2 (5 bases). This CDR3 is 11 amino acids long. Trimming removed 3 bases at V and 9 bases at J, with 9 bases between. Germline-derived CDR1 and CDR2 are SNHLY and FYNNEI. CDR3 loop: CASSDEGMQYF. CDR3 in DNA: TGTGCCAGCAGTGACGAGGGTATGCAGTACTTC.

This rearrangement joins TRBV5-5 to TRBJ1-1; D not certain. From germline, CDR1 is SGHKS and CDR2 YYEKEE (reference sequence). The V end lost 2 bases, the J end lost 7 bases, and 18 bases lay between the germline ends. This CDR3 contains 15 residues. CDR3: CASSLGPLPALEAFF. In DNA form, the CDR3 reads TGTGCCAGCAGCTTAGGGCCTCTCCCTGCCCTTGAAGCTTTCTTT.

Comment on this clonotype: This could be a read error, since a much larger clone is one nucleotide away. In nucleotides, the CDR3 is TGCAGTGCTAGTGCCAGCGGGGACCCCCAAGAGACCCAGTACTTC. It is translated as CSASASGDPQETQYF. The rearrangement uses TRBV20-1 and TRBJ2-5; 7 bases are a match to TRBD2. Trimming removed 3 bases from V and 1 base from J; junction bases left unmatched: 8. The germline gives CDR1 DFQATT, CDR2 SNEGSKA (reference sequence). The CDR3 is made up of 15 amino acids.